The following is a T cell receptor (beta chain) sequence with its context. Its antigen is as yet unknown. This specimen belongs to a study of T cell responses to AZD1222 COVID-19 vaccine. CDR1 MGHRA and CDR2 YSYEKL come from the germline V gene. The CDR3 runs to 18 residues. Trimming cost V 0 bases and J 0 bases, with 17 bases left between them. TCRdb's copy holds only in-frame clones and misses some; the assay was immunoSEQ multiplex PCR. Here the sample spans 70,000 to 95,000 clones, roughly 91% being singletons. Points from the study as a whole: The CD4 TCRs associated with vaccination extended across spike and predominated at 160-218 and 743-854.

The chain couples TRBV4-1 to TRBJ1-2, with D perhaps TRBD1 (6 bases). Specimen: peripheral blood, collected 28 days after the second AZD1222 dose. This receptor was identified in an adult who received the AZD1222 COVID-19 vaccine. The CDR3 DNA reads TGCGCCAGCAGCCAAGATCTGTCTAGGGGGGTAACTAACTATGGCTACACCTTC. It specifies CASSQDLSRGVTNYGYTF.